These 24 T cell receptor beta chains were all obtained from the same sample, sequenced in a study of blood T cell repertoires in COVID-19. Profiling relied on immunoSEQ multiplex PCR, and the TCRdb table lists in-frame clones only, not all of them. The sample lists fewer than 300,000 clones, 75% to 85% occurring once. Sample: peripheral blood. These receptors originate from a man aged 45-65 years with active or convalescent COVID-19.

The gene calls are TRBV4-2 and TRBJ1-2; D unresolved. The ends were cut back, 1 base at V and 6 bases at J, with 6 bases in the middle. The CDR3 covers 12 residues. CDR1 is LGHNA and CDR2 is YNFKEQ in the germline V gene. CDR3 DNA sequence: TGTGCCAGCAGCCAAGCGACTCATGGCTACACCTTC. It specifies CASSQATHGYTF.

The chain has TRBV27 and TRBJ1-2; TRBD1 matches 10 bases. Germline V gene lookup returns CDR1 MNHEY and CDR2 SMNVEV (reference sequence). The V and J ends lost 3 bases and 0 bases, in that order; junction bases with no gene match: 7. CDR3 length: 17 amino acids. The CDR3 DNA is TGTGCCAGCAGTTTGGTCTGGGGACAGGGGACTAACTATGGCTACACCTTC. Translation: CASSLVWGQGTNYGYTF.

The V call is TRBV4-1, the J call TRBJ2-7, with D uncertain. The V and J ends lost 3 bases and 2 bases respectively, with 11 bases between them. The germline gives CDR1 MGHRA, CDR2 YSYEKL. The CDR3 is 14 residues long. CDR3 residues: CASSHLRHPYEQYF. DNA for the CDR3: TGCGCCAGCAGCCACCTCAGACACCCCTACGAGCAGTACTTC.

The chain uses TRBV28 and TRBJ1-2; D may be TRBD1 (6 bases). The CDR3 sequence is 17 residues long. From germline, CDR1 is MDHEN and CDR2 SYDVKM. With 4 bases removed from V and 0 bases from J, the gap between germline ends came to 18 bases. The CDR3 DNA reads TGTGCCAGCAGTTCACCTTTGGACAGTTCAGCTAACTATGGCTACACCTTC. It translates to CASSSPLDSSANYGYTF.

V usage is TRBV7-2 and J usage is TRBJ2-1; the match to TRBD2 covers 11 bases. V lost 4 bases to trimming and J lost 4 bases; unmatched junction nucleotides: 3. From germline, CDR1 is SGHTA and CDR2 FQGNSA. The CDR3 has 15 amino acids. The CDR3 nucleotides are TGTGCCAGCAGCTCGGGACTAGCGGTTTACAATGAGCAGTTCTTC. As protein: CASSSGLAVYNEQFF.

The gene calls are TRBV3-1 (or the pseudogene TRBV3-2) and TRBJ2-3; weak D call: TRBD2 (6 bases). V dropped 4 bases and J dropped 0 bases, with 20 bases sitting between them. Germline-derived CDR1 and CDR2 are LGHDT and YNNKEL (reference sequence). The CDR3 runs to 18 residues. This CDR3 is CASSRTGLQYSSTDTQYF. The CDR3 DNA sequence: TGTGCCAGCAGCCGGACGGGACTGCAGTACTCTAGCACAGATACGCAGTATTTT.

The chain is built from TRBV30 and TRBJ2-2; TRBD1 matches at 11 bases. This CDR3 has 13 residues. Per the germline V gene, CDR1 is GTSNPN and CDR2 is SVGIG (reference sequence). V lost 5 bases and J lost 7; bases outside the gene matches: 3. In nucleotides, the CDR3 is TGTGCCTGGGGACAGGGGGCGGGCGGGGAGCTGTTTTTT. Translating gives CAWGQGAGGELFF.

This clone was detected only a few times. V usage is TRBV7-9 and J usage is TRBJ2-5, with TRBD2 as a possible D gene (5 bases). The CDR3 covers 16 residues. Germline CDR1 reads SEHNR; CDR2 reads FQNEAQ (reference sequence). Trimming took 1 base from V and 7 from J, leaving 19 bases between them. CDR3 amino acids: CASSLGEQSIILTQYF. In DNA, the CDR3 is TGTGCCAGCAGCTTAGGGGAGCAGTCAATCATCTTGACCCAGTACTTC.

The rearrangement joins TRBV21-1 to TRBJ2-7; TRBD2 was called by the table and not checked on the DNA. TRBV21-1 is labeled a pseudogene. This CDR3 contains 14 residues. As DNA, the CDR3 is TGTGCCAGCAGCTCAGGAGGAGGAGGATACGAGCAGTACTTC. As protein: CASSSGGGGYEQYF.

This clone occurred once. The rearrangement uses TRBV7-2 and TRBJ2-3; D ambiguous. The V end lost 6 bases, the J end lost 7 bases, and 17 bases lay between the germline ends. The CDR3 has 14 residues. Germline CDR1 and CDR2: SGHTA and FQGNSA. For the CDR3, the DNA is TGTGCCAGCAGTCCACCCCCTGGCGGTCATACGCAGTATTTT. This gives the protein CASSPPPGGHTQYF. Drawing the rest from reference TRBV7-2 and TRBJ2-3, the complete variable domain is GAGVSQSPSNKVTEKGKDVELRCDPISGHTALYWYRQSLGQGLEFLIYFQGNSAPDKSGLPSDRFSAERTGGSVSTLTIQRTQQEDSAVYLCASSPPPGGHTQYFGPGTRLTVL.

The chain employs TRBV29-1 and TRBJ1-2, with D maybe TRBD1 (6 bases). CDR1 and CDR2 (germline): SQVTM, ANQGSEA. CDR3 length: 13 amino acids. The V and J ends lost 6 bases and 4 bases respectively, with 15 bases between them. This CDR3 is CSVFRGRGYGYTF. CDR3 nucleotides: TGCAGCGTATTCAGGGGTCGGGGCTATGGCTACACCTTC.

The V call is TRBV7-9, the J call TRBJ1-2; D is unclear. This CDR3 contains 13 residues. The germline V gene has CDR1 SEHNR and CDR2 FQNEAQ (reference sequence). V was shortened by 5 bases and J by 7 bases, with 14 bases between the two germline ends. This chain's CDR3 is CASSADPTGGYTF. The CDR3, as DNA: TGTGCCAGCAGCGCCGATCCAACCGGTGGCTACACCTTC. Drawing the rest from reference TRBV7-9 and TRBJ1-2, the complete variable domain is DTGVSQNPRHKITKRGQNVTFRCDPISEHNRLYWYRQTLGQGPEFLTYFQNEAQLEKSRLLSDRFSAERPKGSFSTLEIQRTEQGDSAMYLCASSADPTGGYTFGSGTRLTVV.

This chain joins TRBV7-3 and TRBJ2-3; TRBD1 is a possible D gene (5 bases). Trimming stripped 1 base from V and 3 bases from J, with 8 bases between. The CDR3 loop spans 14 amino acids. CDR1 is SGHTA and CDR2 is FQGTGA in the germline V gene. CDR3 sequence reads: CASSLRQSTDTQYF. For the CDR3, the DNA is TGTGCCAGCAGCTTAAGACAGAGTACAGATACGCAGTATTTT. Variable domain in full (rest from reference TRBV7-3 and TRBJ2-3): GAGVSQTPSNKVTEKGKYVELRCDPISGHTALYWYRQSLGQGPEFLIYFQGTGAADDSGLPNDRFFAVRPEGSVSTLKIQRTERGDSAVYLCASSLRQSTDTQYFGPGTRLTVL.

The chain employs TRBV19 and TRBJ1-2; D is unclear. The CDR3 runs 14 residues. Germline values: CDR1 LNHDA, CDR2 SQIVND (reference sequence). Trimming pared 7 bases from V and 0 bases from J, leaving 12 bases between. The CDR3 region is CASIPTGTNYGYTF. In DNA, the CDR3 is TGTGCCAGTATTCCAACCGGGACTAACTATGGCTACACCTTC.

The chain is built from TRBV4-1 and TRBJ2-5; the match to TRBD2 covers 13 bases. This CDR3 has 20 amino acids. J gave up 0 bases and V 1 base, and 11 bases lay outside the gene matches. Germline V gives CDR1 MGHRA, CDR2 YSYEKL. The CDR3 bases are TGCGCCAGCAGCCAAGCGGGACTAGCGGGGCCCCTGCTCTACCAAGAGACCCAGTACTTC. Translation gives CASSQAGLAGPLLYQETQYF.

The chain carries TRBV7-2 and TRBJ2-1, with D tentatively TRBD1 (5 bases). V lost 4 bases to trimming and J lost 2 bases, with 12 bases between them. CDR1 and CDR2 (germline): SGHTA, FQGNSA. This CDR3 has 15 amino acids. CDR3 loop: CASSYQGAAYNEQFF. CDR3 bases: TGTGCCAGCAGCTATCAGGGTGCCGCCTACAATGAGCAGTTCTTC.

The gene calls are TRBV7-7 and TRBJ2-5; 7 bases are a match to TRBD1. Germline-derived CDR1 and CDR2 are SSHAT and FNYEAQ (reference sequence). V gave up 5 bases and J gave up 1 base; unmatched junction bases: 7. This CDR3 comprises 15 residues. The CDR3 sequence is CASSLMGQPQETQYF. CDR3 bases: TGTGCCAGCAGCCTCATGGGACAGCCCCAAGAGACCCAGTACTTC.

The chain links TRBV15 to TRBJ1-4, with D maybe TRBD1 (6 bases). V gave up 0 bases and J gave up 3 bases, with 14 bases separating them. Per germline, CDR1 LNHNV and CDR2 YYDKDF (reference sequence). This CDR3 is built from 17 residues. This chain's CDR3 is CATSRDLGGKANEKLFF. In nucleotides, the CDR3 is TGTGCCACCAGCAGAGATTTAGGGGGTAAGGCTAATGAAAAACTGTTTTTT.

The J gene is TRBJ1-3, the V gene TRBV9; D is undetermined. This CDR3 region has 16 residues. Germline loops: CDR1 SGDLS, CDR2 YYNGEE. Trimming stripped 4 bases from V and 0 bases from J, with 14 bases between. The CDR3 loop is CASSSPLTHSGNTIYF. In nucleotides, the CDR3 is TGTGCCAGCAGCTCACCCCTTACTCACTCTGGAAACACCATATATTTT.

The V and J genes are TRBV4-2 and TRBJ2-1; 12 bases map to TRBD2. Trimming cost V 2 bases and J 7 bases; bases outside gene matches: 6. The length of the CDR3 is 16 residues. Germline lookup yields CDR1 LGHNA and CDR2 YNFKEQ. The CDR3 protein is CASSQPLAGGGNEQFF. In DNA form, the CDR3 reads TGTGCCAGCAGCCAACCACTAGCGGGAGGTGGGAATGAGCAGTTCTTC.

The genes are TRBV6-5 and TRBJ1-6; tentatively, D is TRBD1 (5 bases). This CDR3 spans 14 amino acids. Germline-derived CDR1 and CDR2 are MNHEY and SVGAGI. Trimming removed 2 bases from V and 10 bases from J, with 12 bases in between. As DNA, the CDR3 is TGTGCCAGCAGTTACAGGGGAATGGGCTCACCCCTCCACTTT. Protein: CASSYRGMGSPLHF.

J is TRBJ2-3 and V is TRBV27; D not resolved. Trimming removed 5 bases at V and 1 base at J, with 10 bases between. The germline V gene has CDR1 MNHEY and CDR2 SMNVEV (reference sequence). There are 14 residues in the CDR3. CDR3 bases: TGTGCCAGCAGTCCGCGGTGGGGCACAGATACGCAGTATTTT. It codes for CASSPRWGTDTQYF.

The chain joins TRBV9 to TRBJ2-7, with a possible D match to TRBD1 (6 bases). This CDR3 comprises 18 residues. The V end lost 1 base, the J end lost 2 bases, and 22 bases lay between the germline ends. Germline CDR1 reads SGDLS; CDR2 reads YYNGEE. The CDR3 reads CASSVPRSRSEGAYEQYF. In nucleotides, the CDR3 is TGTGCCAGCAGCGTACCACGTTCTCGTTCAGAGGGGGCCTACGAGCAGTACTTC.

This chain connects TRBV7-9 to TRBJ1-5; 8 bases agree with TRBD1. The germline CDR1 and CDR2 sequences are SEHNR and FQNEAQ (reference sequence). The CDR3 is made up of 14 amino acids. The V segment lost 3 bases and the J segment 9 bases; nucleotides outside the gene matches: 7. CDR3 sequence reads: CASSLDREVGPQHF. The DNA for the CDR3 is TGTGCCAGCAGCTTGGACAGGGAAGTCGGGCCCCAGCATTTT.